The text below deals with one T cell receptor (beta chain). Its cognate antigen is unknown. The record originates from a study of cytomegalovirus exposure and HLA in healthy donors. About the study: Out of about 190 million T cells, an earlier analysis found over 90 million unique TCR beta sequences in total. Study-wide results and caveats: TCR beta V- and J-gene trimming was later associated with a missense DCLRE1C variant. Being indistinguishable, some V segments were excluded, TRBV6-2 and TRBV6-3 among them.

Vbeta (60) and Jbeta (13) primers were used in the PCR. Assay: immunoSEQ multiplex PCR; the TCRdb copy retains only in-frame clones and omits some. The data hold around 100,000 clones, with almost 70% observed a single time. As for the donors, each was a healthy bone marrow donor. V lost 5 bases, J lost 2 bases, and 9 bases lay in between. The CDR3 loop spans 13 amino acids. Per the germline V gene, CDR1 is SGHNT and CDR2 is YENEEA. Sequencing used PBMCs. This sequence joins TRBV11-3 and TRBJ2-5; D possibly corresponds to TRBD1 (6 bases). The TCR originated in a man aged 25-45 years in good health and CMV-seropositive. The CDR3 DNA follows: TGTGCCAGCAGCCGCGGACAGCAAGAGACCCAGTACTTC. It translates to CASSRGQQETQYF.